This T cell receptor (beta chain) was sequenced in a study of OX40 agonist ivuxolimab in advanced cancers. Looking at the study overall: Allowance was made for prior anti-PD-1, anti-PD-L1 or anti-CTLA-4 therapy, and roughly 39% had some. Study observations and caveats: Within 6 weeks, CD4+ and CD8+ blood T cells expanded clonally at 0.1 to 3.0 mg/kg.

Baseline was the first blood sampling point, followed by cycle 4 day 1 and cycle 7 day 1. Sequencing used immunoSEQ multiplex PCR; TCRdb keeps in-frame clones, though not all of them. Among over 50,000 clones listed, 92% were seen once. For this clone: The antigen remains undetermined.

The germline V gene has CDR1 SGHAT and CDR2 FQDESV (reference sequence). The CDR3 loop spans 15 amino acids. V was trimmed by 4 bases and J by 4 bases, leaving 14 bases between them. The receptor was isolated from an adult with an advanced solid tumor such as melanoma, head and neck, liver or kidney cancer. The sequencing used CD4+ or CD8+ T cells sorted from blood, collected in a trial of the OX40 agonist ivuxolimab. The chain links TRBV11-1 to TRBJ2-1; D may correspond to TRBD1 or TRBD2 (6 bases each). The DNA for the CDR3 is TGTGCCAGCAGCTATTTAGGGGGGCCATACAATGAGCAGTTCTTC. The encoded protein is CASSYLGGPYNEQFF. The full variable domain, with the rest looked up from reference TRBV11-1 and TRBJ2-1, is EAEVAQSPRYKITEKSQAVAFWCDPISGHATLYWYRQILGQGPELLVQFQDESVVDDSQLPKDRFSAERLKGVDSTLKIQPAELGDSAMYLCASSYLGGPYNEQFFGPGTRLTVL.